The source of this TCR beta chain is a study of blood T cells in healthy people across ages. A second about 6 to 12 cycle PCR used barcoded and J-beta primers. Each CDR3 protein gets one entry after TCRdb re-called the 5' RACE reads with MiXCR. There are about 780,000 distinct CDR3 sequences in the sample; around 45% occur only once, and 15% to 20% lies in the top ten. Germline-derived CDR1 and CDR2 are LGHNA and YNFKEQ. The CDR3 has 16 residues. V dropped 4 bases and J dropped 1 base, with 17 bases sitting between them. The clonotype comes from a man older than 75 in good health. Sequencing used blood. The V and J genes are TRBV4-2 and TRBJ2-7; D might be TRBD1 (5 bases). The CDR3 protein is CASSPGGAGPSYEQYF. The CDR3 coding sequence is TGTGCCAGCAGCCCGGGTGGGGCAGGGCCTTCCTACGAGCAGTACTTC.